Listed here are 18 T cell receptor beta chains from one sample, sequenced in a study of T cell responses to AZD1222 COVID-19 vaccine. Profiled with immunoSEQ multiplex PCR; TCRdb holds only in-frame clones, not every one. The table lists 92,000 or so clones, about 90% of them singletons, with approximately 24% in the top ten. Here the sequenced sample was peripheral blood, taken on day 0 of AZD1222 vaccination. These receptors came from an adult in good health.

The chain has TRBV28 and TRBJ2-3; TRBD1 might be the D (6 bases). Germline V lookup: CDR1 MDHEN, CDR2 SYDVKM. The CDR3 runs to 16 residues. The V gene lost 6 bases and the J gene lost 0 bases, with 16 bases spanning the gap. The CDR3 region has the DNA TGTGCCAGCAGCTCTACCCTAGGACAGAGCACAGATACGCAGTATTTT. Its translation: CASSSTLGQSTDTQYF.

This chain joins TRBV10-3 and TRBJ2-7; 9 nucleotides line up with TRBD1. Germline CDR1 and CDR2: ENHRY and SYGVKD. The CDR3 covers 15 residues. The V segment lost 10 bases and the J segment 2 bases; nucleotides outside the gene matches: 12. The CDR3 region is CATCTGTGRTYEQYF. DNA for the CDR3: TGTGCCACCTGCACCGGGACAGGGAGAACCTACGAGCAGTACTTC.

This chain joins TRBV19 and TRBJ2-2, with TRBD1 matching over 8 bases. The germline V gene has CDR1 LNHDA and CDR2 SQIVND (reference sequence). The ends lost 7 bases at V and 3 bases at J; junction bases unmatched: 4. The CDR3 runs 14 residues. The CDR3 protein is CASTGTGDTGELFF. The DNA of the CDR3 is TGTGCCAGTACTGGGACAGGTGACACCGGGGAGCTGTTTTTT.

The CDR3 sequence: CASSRQETQYF. In nucleotides, the CDR3 is TGTGCCAGCAGCCGCCAAGAGACCCAGTACTTC. The rearrangement uses TRBV16 and TRBJ2-5, with no clear D. Deletions cut 4 bases from V and 1 base from J, with 1 base between. Germline CDR1 KGHSY, CDR2 FQNENV. The CDR3 extends over 11 amino acids.

This chain joins TRBV4-1 and TRBJ1-2; D ambiguous. Trimming cost V 1 base and J 4 bases, with 13 bases left between them. Per germline, CDR1 MGHRA and CDR2 YSYEKL. The CDR3 is 15 amino acids. This CDR3 reads CASSQGRQSIYGYTF. For the CDR3, the DNA is TGCGCCAGCAGCCAAGGTCGGCAATCGATCTATGGCTACACCTTC.

This clone occurred once. The rearrangement joins TRBV4-2 to TRBJ1-5; tentative D call: TRBD1 (5 bases). The germline V gene encodes CDR1 LGHNA and CDR2 YNFKEQ. This CDR3 contains 17 residues. V was pared by 1 base and J by 1 base, with 14 bases between. The CDR3 DNA reads as TGTGCCAGCAGCCAAGCGGGACCTCCCGGGAGCAATCAGCCCCAGCATTTT. Amino acid sequence: CASSQAGPPGSNQPQHF.

CDR3: CASSERGSSYEQYF. The CDR3, as DNA: TGTGCCAGCAGTGAACGTGGGAGCTCCTACGAGCAGTACTTC. The chain joins TRBV2 to TRBJ2-7; D might be TRBD2 (5 bases). Germline assignment: CDR1 SNHLY and CDR2 FYNNEI. Deletions cut 2 bases from V and 0 bases from J, with 8 bases between. This CDR3 has 14 amino acids.

The V call is TRBV7-9, the J call TRBJ1-1, with D unresolved. Germline CDR1 reads SEHNR; CDR2 reads FQNEAQ (reference sequence). The CDR3 is 12 amino acids. V was cut by 8 bases and J by 1 base, with 8 bases left in between. In DNA, the CDR3 is TGTGCCAGCCGAAGAGAGAACACTGAAGCTTTCTTT. Its protein is CASRRENTEAFF. Looking up the rest from reference TRBV7-9 and TRBJ1-1 gives the full variable domain: DTGVSQNPRHKITKRGQNVTFRCDPISEHNRLYWYRQTLGQGPEFLTYFQNEAQLEKSRLLSDRFSAERPKGSFSTLEIQRTEQGDSAMYLCASRRENTEAFFGQGTRLTVV.

The chain is built from TRBV30 and TRBJ1-5, with 7 bases aligning to TRBD1. V dropped 3 bases and J dropped 0; count of bases not matched to a gene: 20. Looked up from germline, CDR1 is GTSNPN and CDR2 is SVGIG (reference sequence). This CDR3 has 20 amino acids. CDR3: CAWSPFGLAGGQNSNQPQHF. CDR3 DNA: TGTGCCTGGAGCCCGTTTGGATTGGCAGGGGGGCAAAATAGCAATCAGCCCCAGCATTTT.

This clone has only one observation. The chain combines TRBV11-3 with TRBJ2-7; TRBD2 aligns across 8 bases. Trimming took 5 bases from V and 5 from J; bases not matched to a gene: 5. The CDR3 is 13 residues long. CDR1 and CDR2 from the germline V gene are SGHNT and YENEEA. As DNA, the CDR3 is TGTGCCAGCAGCCCCGGGACTAGAGACGAGCAGTACTTC. It encodes CASSPGTRDEQYF.

V is TRBV21-1 and J is TRBJ1-1. TRBV21-1 is listed as a pseudogene. There are 13 residues in the CDR3. The chain's CDR3 is CASSKARRTEAFF. The CDR3 DNA reads TGTGCCAGCAGCAAAGCCCGTAGGACTGAAGCTTTCTTT.

The chain uses TRBV19 and TRBJ2-1; tentatively, D is TRBD1 (6 bases). In germline, CDR1 is LNHDA, CDR2 SQIVND (reference sequence). Trimming took 5 bases from V and 8 from J, leaving 16 bases between them. The CDR3 runs to 14 residues. This CDR3 is CASSSPTGWDEQFF. CDR3 coding DNA: TGTGCCAGTAGTTCCCCGACAGGATGGGATGAGCAGTTCTTC.

The chain employs TRBV7-2 and TRBJ1-6; D gene uncertain. Looked up from germline, CDR1 is SGHTA and CDR2 is FQGNSA. V was cut by 1 base and J by 9 bases, with 4 bases left in between. This CDR3 is 12 amino acids long. CDR3 sequence reads: CASSLEVSPLHF. The CDR3 DNA follows: TGTGCCAGCAGCTTAGAAGTTTCACCCCTCCACTTT.

This CDR3 is CASSLRQKNTEAFF. CDR3 nucleotide sequence: TGTGCCAGCAGTTTGAGGCAGAAGAACACTGAAGCTTTCTTT. V gene TRBV27 combines with J gene TRBJ1-1; D is unclear. The germline V and J ends were trimmed by 3 bases and 1 base, with 9 bases remaining between them. Germline V gives CDR1 MNHEY, CDR2 SMNVEV (reference sequence). The CDR3 loop spans 14 amino acids.

The chain employs TRBV7-3 and TRBJ2-7; 8 positions match TRBD1. The germline gives CDR1 SGHTA, CDR2 FQGTGA. Losses at the gene ends were 5 bases for V and 2 bases for J; bases not matched to a gene: 5. This CDR3 contains 14 residues. CDR3 residues: CASSPRQGPYEQYF. DNA of the CDR3: TGTGCCAGCAGCCCCCGACAGGGGCCCTACGAGCAGTACTTC.

The chain uses TRBV30 and TRBJ1-1; possibly TRBD1 for D (6 bases). This CDR3 spans 13 amino acids. Trimming took off 3 bases at V and 4 bases at J, with 12 bases between the two ends. Germline-derived CDR1 and CDR2 are GTSNPN and SVGIG (reference sequence). The CDR3 nucleotides are TGTGCCTGGAGCCCGGGACACAGCACTGAAGCTTTCTTT. Its protein is CAWSPGHSTEAFF.

This chain connects TRBV28 to TRBJ1-2, with TRBD1 as a possible D gene (5 bases). CDR3 length: 14 amino acids. Germline V gene lookup returns CDR1 MDHEN and CDR2 SYDVKM. Trimming left V 2 bases short and J 8 bases short, with 15 bases between. The CDR3 sequence is CASSLTGQGWGYTF. CDR3 in DNA: TGTGCCAGCAGTTTAACGGGGCAGGGTTGGGGCTACACCTTC.

Comment on this clone: The junction shows a germline mismatch at one end, possibly a read error. V usage is TRBV19 and J usage is TRBJ1-1; D is uncertain. The CDR3 totals 13 residues. Germline V gene data show CDR1 as LNHDA and CDR2 as SQIVND (reference sequence). The CDR3 loop is CTSLGRRNTEAFF. In nucleotides, the CDR3 is TGTACCAGTTTAGGTAGAAGGAACACTGAAGCTTTCTTT.